Below are 30 T cell receptor beta chains sequenced from a single sample in a study of cytotoxic CD8 clonotypes in ibrutinib-treated CLL. Sequencing was performed with immunoSEQ multiplex PCR; in TCRdb, only in-frame clones are kept and a portion is missing. The sample lists about 300,000 clones, around 77% seen once, with around 6% in the top ten. The sample here was PBMCs, taken at disease progression, from a patient treated with ibrutinib. Receptor source: a human donor with chronic lymphocytic leukemia.

The chain carries TRBV9 and TRBJ2-5; TRBD2 is a possible D gene (5 bases). Germline lookup yields CDR1 SGDLS and CDR2 YYNGEE. CDR3 size: 16 residues. V gave up 0 bases and J gave up 7 bases, with 19 bases separating them. CDR3 region: CASSVGGPVVRGTQYF. In DNA, the CDR3 is TGTGCCAGCAGCGTAGGTGGACCGGTAGTACGGGGGACCCAGTACTTC.

The gene calls are TRBV4-1 and TRBJ1-2; D gene unclear. Germline values: CDR1 MGHRA, CDR2 YSYEKL. CDR3 length: 15 residues. The ends were cut back, 8 bases at V and 6 bases at J, with 22 bases in the middle. DNA for the CDR3: TGCGCCAGCCAACCAACCCCGGTGAAAGGGAATGGCTACACCTTC. This translates into CASQPTPVKGNGYTF.

The chain carries TRBV7-9 and TRBJ1-5; D uncertain. Germline loops: CDR1 SEHNR, CDR2 FQNEAQ (reference sequence). The ends were cut back, 3 bases at V and 3 bases at J, with 6 bases in the middle. This CDR3 has 13 amino acids. The CDR3 DNA follows: TGTGCCAGCAGCTTCGGGTACAATCAGCCCCAGCATTTT. It translates to CASSFGYNQPQHF.

The chain has TRBV2 and TRBJ2-7; 9 nucleotides match TRBD2. The CDR3 is 16 residues long. With V trimmed by 1 base and J by 3 bases, 7 bases remained unmatched. Per the germline V gene, CDR1 is SNHLY and CDR2 is FYNNEI. CDR3 protein: CASSEVILAGIYEQYF. Here the CDR3 DNA reads TGTGCCAGCAGTGAAGTTATCCTAGCGGGGATCTACGAGCAGTACTTC.

The gene calls are TRBV29-1 and TRBJ2-7; the D gene could be TRBD1 or TRBD2 (5 bases each). Trimming took off 7 bases at V and 3 bases at J, with 16 bases between the two ends. This CDR3 has 13 residues. CDR1 is SQVTM, CDR2 ANQGSEA, per germline. The CDR3 region has the DNA TGCAGCGCCCGAGGGGCGGTAAACTACGAGCAGTACTTC. Amino acid sequence: CSARGAVNYEQYF.

The gene calls are TRBV27 and TRBJ1-4; D unclear. The V end was cut by 6 bases, the J end by 0 bases, with 8 bases between. Germline V gene data show CDR1 as MNHEY and CDR2 as SMNVEV (reference sequence). This CDR3 is built from 14 residues. The CDR3 region is CASRRTATNEKLFF. In DNA, the CDR3 is TGTGCCAGCAGAAGGACGGCAACTAATGAAAAACTGTTTTTT.

V and J are TRBV7-6 and TRBJ2-3; tentatively, D is TRBD2 (5 bases). Trimming stripped 2 bases from V and 5 bases from J, with 20 bases between. Germline CDR1 reads SGHVS; CDR2 reads FNYEAQ. The CDR3 runs to 17 residues. The DNA of the CDR3 is TGTGCCAGCAGCTTACGGGCGGCCCTAGCCAATCTAGATACGCAGTATTTT. Translating gives CASSLRAALANLDTQYF.

This clone was detected only a few times. The chain recombines TRBV7-9 with TRBJ1-2; possible D gene TRBD1, 5 bases. V shed 2 bases and J shed 7 bases, with 11 bases lying between them. CDR3 length equals 13 residues. The germline V gene has CDR1 SEHNR and CDR2 FQNEAQ (reference sequence). The CDR3 nucleotides are TGTGCCAGCAGCTTACTACAGGATCTTGGCTACACCTTC. Protein product: CASSLLQDLGYTF.

V is TRBV19 and J is TRBJ2-7; 8 bases line up with TRBD2. Germline CDR1 and CDR2: LNHDA and SQIVND (reference sequence). The length of the CDR3 is 14 residues. With 5 bases clipped from V and 3 bases from J, the junction kept 6 bases outside the gene matches. CDR3 residues: CASSATSGHYEQYF. CDR3 bases: TGTGCCAGTAGTGCCACTAGCGGACACTACGAGCAGTACTTC.

The chain joins TRBV5-1 to TRBJ2-7, with 11 bases matching TRBD1. Germline CDR1 is SGHRS and CDR2 is YFSETQ. This CDR3 has 15 amino acids. Trimming removed 0 bases from V and 2 bases from J; junction bases left unmatched: 1. DNA for the CDR3: TGCGCCAGCAGCTTGGGGGACAGGGGGACCTACGAGCAGTACTTC. Residues: CASSLGDRGTYEQYF.

This chain uses TRBV9 with TRBJ2-7; TRBD1 matches at 8 bases. The CDR3 totals 14 residues. Germline V gene sequence: CDR1 SGDLS, CDR2 YYNGEE. The J segment lost 5 bases and the V segment lost 4 bases, leaving 8 bases of the junction unmatched. In nucleotides, the CDR3 is TGTGCCAGCAGCCCCAGACAGGGGATCCACGAGCAGTACTTC. Translation gives CASSPRQGIHEQYF.

The chain is built from TRBV6-5 and TRBJ2-4; unclear D gene. This CDR3 is 15 amino acids long. V was cut by 9 bases and J by 7 bases, with 22 bases left in between. Germline V gene lookup returns CDR1 MNHEY and CDR2 SVGAGI. The CDR3, as DNA: TGTGCCAGGAAAGACTTGCTGGTGGATCTGAACATTCAGTACTTC. It encodes CARKDLLVDLNIQYF.

The rearrangement uses TRBV4-1 and TRBJ1-2; D unclear. CDR1 is MGHRA, CDR2 YSYEKL, per germline. The CDR3 length is 15 residues. Trimming removed 0 bases from V and 2 bases from J, with 10 bases in between. The CDR3 DNA follows: TGCGCCAGCAGCCAAGATAGCTTAAAAAACTATGGCTACACCTTC. It yields the protein CASSQDSLKNYGYTF.

CDR3 DNA sequence: TGCGCCAGCAGCCAAGATCCCAGGCAGAGCTCCTACAATGAGCAGTTCTTC. It codes for CASSQDPRQSSYNEQFF. The chain is built from TRBV4-3 and TRBJ2-1; no clear D gene. The CDR3 is made up of 17 amino acids. V was trimmed by 0 bases and J by 0 bases, leaving 12 bases between them. Germline V gives CDR1 LGHNA, CDR2 YSLEER.

The chain has TRBV6-5 and TRBJ1-2; a possible D gene is TRBD1 (5 bases). Germline V gene lookup returns CDR1 MNHEY and CDR2 SVGAGI. The CDR3 totals 15 residues. V lost 4 bases to trimming and J lost 5 bases, with 17 bases between them. The CDR3 sequence: CASSWMGDGTYGYTF. CDR3 DNA: TGTGCCAGCAGTTGGATGGGAGACGGGACGTATGGCTACACCTTC.

This clone was counted only a few times. The rearrangement joins TRBV6-5 to TRBJ1-5, with TRBD1 as a possible D gene (5 bases). In germline, CDR1 is MNHEY, CDR2 SVGAGI. The CDR3 extends over 14 amino acids. Trimming took 2 bases from V and 3 from J, leaving 8 bases between them. CDR3 sequence reads: CASSYRGVNQPQHF. The CDR3 DNA follows: TGTGCCAGCAGTTACAGGGGTGTCAATCAGCCCCAGCATTTT.

The V and J genes are TRBV7-3 and TRBJ2-2; TRBD1 is a possible D gene (6 bases). The V end lost 0 bases, the J end lost 6 bases, and 14 bases lay between the germline ends. Looked up from germline, CDR1 is SGHTA and CDR2 is FQGTGA. The CDR3 contains 16 residues. The CDR3 bases are TGTGCCAGCAGCTTAACAGGCAGGGGTTTCCCCGGGGAGCTGTTTTTT. Protein: CASSLTGRGFPGELFF.

The chain carries TRBV7-3 and TRBJ2-1, with 8 bases that match TRBD1. After removal of 2 bases from V and 1 base from J, the junction contained 4 bases not matched to a gene. The CDR3 runs to 16 residues. CDR1 SGHTA and CDR2 FQGTGA come from the germline V gene. CDR3: CASSLVWTGSYNEQFF. DNA for the CDR3: TGTGCCAGCAGCTTAGTTTGGACAGGGTCCTACAATGAGCAGTTCTTC.

V and J are TRBV10-3 and TRBJ1-2; TRBD1 is a possible D gene (5 bases). This CDR3 has 14 amino acids. From germline, CDR1 is ENHRY and CDR2 SYGVKD. The V end was cut by 7 bases, the J end by 8 bases, with 20 bases between. As DNA, the CDR3 is TGTGCCATCAATAGGGACCGGGCCACGGAGGGCTACACCTTC. Amino acids: CAINRDRATEGYTF.

The J gene is TRBJ1-2, the V gene TRBV4-1; D unresolved. This CDR3 is 15 amino acids long. Germline CDR1 MGHRA, CDR2 YSYEKL. V lost 0 bases and J 5 bases, leaving 13 bases between the germline ends. DNA of the CDR3: TGCGCCAGCAGCCAAGATGTTAGTTGGGAATATGGCTACACCTTC. It translates to CASSQDVSWEYGYTF.

V gene TRBV7-2 combines with J gene TRBJ2-7; D remains unclear. The CDR3 covers 14 residues. The V end was cut by 1 base, the J end by 5 bases, with 12 bases between. Germline V lookup: CDR1 SGHTA, CDR2 FQGNSA. The CDR3 here is CASSLDDRRDEQYF. In DNA form, the CDR3 reads TGTGCCAGCAGCTTAGATGATAGAAGGGACGAGCAGTACTTC.

Remarks on this clone: Distinct nucleotide sequences in the sample also encode this CDR3. The V and J genes are TRBV9 and TRBJ2-7; D gene uncertain. Trimming pared 4 bases from V and 1 base from J, leaving 3 bases between. Germline values: CDR1 SGDLS, CDR2 YYNGEE. This CDR3 region has 11 residues. CDR3 residues: CASSPSYEQYF. As DNA, the CDR3 is TGTGCCAGCAGCCCATCCTACGAGCAGTACTTC.

The chain has TRBV6-1 and TRBJ1-3; D gene unclear. Germline loops: CDR1 MNHNS, CDR2 SASEGT. The CDR3 is 17 residues long. The V gene lost 3 bases and the J gene lost 0 bases, with 15 bases spanning the gap. For the CDR3, the DNA is TGTGCCAGCAGTGAGGCCTACTTCGGGAGCTCTGGAAACACCATATATTTT. It encodes CASSEAYFGSSGNTIYF.

This chain joins TRBV5-1 and TRBJ1-4; 8 nucleotides align to TRBD1. The germline V gene encodes CDR1 SGHRS and CDR2 YFSETQ. There are 15 residues in the CDR3. V gave up 3 bases and J gave up 7 bases; unmatched junction bases: 8. CDR3 sequence reads: CASSSGTTGGEKLFF. CDR3 nucleotides: TGCGCCAGCAGCTCCGGGACCACAGGGGGTGAAAAACTGTTTTTT.

The chain joins TRBV29-1 to TRBJ2-5, with D unclear. The CDR3 extends over 15 amino acids. Between the trimmed V and J ends, which lost 4 bases and 0 bases, there was a span of 15 bases. Germline loops: CDR1 SQVTM, CDR2 ANQGSEA. The CDR3 bases are TGCAGCGTTGTTTGGGCAGGTCGGTACCAAGAGACCCAGTACTTC. Translation: CSVVWAGRYQETQYF.

The table lists this clone with a few counts. The chain couples TRBV9 to TRBJ2-7, with D perhaps TRBD1 or TRBD2 (5 bases each). The CDR3 totals 15 residues. The V gene's germline CDR1 is SGDLS and CDR2 YYNGEE. The germline V and J ends were trimmed by 0 bases and 3 bases, with 13 bases remaining between them. The CDR3 is CASSVDPGRGYEQYF. The CDR3 region has the DNA TGTGCCAGCAGCGTAGACCCGGGACGGGGCTACGAGCAGTACTTC. Complete variable domain (other parts from reference TRBV9 and TRBJ2-7): DSGVTQTPKHLITATGQRVTLRCSPRSGDLSVYWYQQSLDQGLQFLIQYYNGEERAKGNILERFSAQQFPDLHSELNLSSLELGDSALYFCASSVDPGRGYEQYFGPGTRLTVT.

This clone appeared a few times. The chain combines TRBV7-2 with TRBJ2-7, with 10 bases identical to TRBD1. The CDR3 contains 15 residues. CDR1 is SGHTA, CDR2 FQGNSA, per germline. V lost 1 base, J lost 3 bases, and 3 bases stayed unmatched. The CDR3 nucleotides read TGTGCCAGCAGCTTAGTGACAGGGGGCTTCTACGAGCAGTACTTC. This translates into CASSLVTGGFYEQYF.

The CDR3 reads CASSIVGRTEQFF. Written as DNA, the CDR3 is TGTGCCAGTAGTATAGTCGGGCGGACTGAGCAGTTCTTC. V is TRBV19 and J is TRBJ2-1; D unclear. This CDR3 spans 13 amino acids. The V end was cut by 1 base, the J end by 9 bases, with 10 bases between. Germline assignment: CDR1 LNHDA and CDR2 SQIVND (reference sequence). Combining the CDR3 with reference TRBV19 and TRBJ2-1 gives the whole variable domain DGGITQSPKYLFRKEGQNVTLSCEQNLNHDAMYWYRQDPGQGLRLIYYSQIVNDFQKGDIAEGYSVSREKKESFPLTVTSAQKNPTAFYLCASSIVGRTEQFFGPGTRLTVL.

The chain is built from TRBV7-3 and TRBJ1-2, with 9 nucleotides matching TRBD1. Per germline, CDR1 SGHTA and CDR2 FQGTGA. Trimming cost V 5 bases and J 7 bases; bases outside gene matches: 8. The CDR3 is made up of 14 amino acids. The CDR3 loop reads CASSMSRDRVGYTF. CDR3 sequence (DNA): TGTGCCAGCAGCATGAGCCGGGACAGGGTTGGCTACACCTTC. The complete variable domain, with remaining parts taken from reference TRBV7-3 and TRBJ1-2, reads GAGVSQTPSNKVTEKGKYVELRCDPISGHTALYWYRQSLGQGPEFLIYFQGTGAADDSGLPNDRFFAVRPEGSVSTLKIQRTERGDSAVYLCASSMSRDRVGYTFGSGTRLTVV.

As DNA, the CDR3 is TGTGCCAGCAGCGCCTCGGACGGATCGATCCTCAACACCGGGGAGCTGTTTTTT. The encoded protein is CASSASDGSILNTGELFF. V usage is TRBV9 and J usage is TRBJ2-2, with no clear D. Trimming took off 3 bases at V and 2 bases at J, with 20 bases between the two ends. Per germline, CDR1 SGDLS and CDR2 YYNGEE. The CDR3 totals 18 residues.